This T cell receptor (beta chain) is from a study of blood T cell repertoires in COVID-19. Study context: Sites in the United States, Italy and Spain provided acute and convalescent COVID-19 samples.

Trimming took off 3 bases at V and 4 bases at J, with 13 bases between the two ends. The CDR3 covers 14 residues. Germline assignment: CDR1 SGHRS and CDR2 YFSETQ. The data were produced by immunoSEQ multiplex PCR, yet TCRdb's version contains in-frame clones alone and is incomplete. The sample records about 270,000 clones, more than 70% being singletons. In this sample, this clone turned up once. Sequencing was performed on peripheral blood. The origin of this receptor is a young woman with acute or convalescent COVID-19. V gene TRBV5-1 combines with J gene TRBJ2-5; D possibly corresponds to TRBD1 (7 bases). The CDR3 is CASSSSGGTETQYF. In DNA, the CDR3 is TGCGCCAGCAGCTCCTCAGGGGGGACAGAGACCCAGTACTTC.